The rows below give T cell receptor beta chains drawn from one sample of a study of naive and memory T cell subsets. One entry per CDR3 protein, called by TCRdb with MiXCR from the UMI-ligation and nested PCR reads. The data hold tens of thousands of distinct CDR3 sequences, with 13% observed a single time. The sequenced sample was effector memory CD4+ T cells from blood. All receptors derive from a human donor in good health. CDR3s include the opening cysteine and the closing phenylalanine or tryptophan. Each record gives: CDR3 length, J gene, V gene, D gene, clone size, CDR3 protein, CDR3 DNA. A D gene is named only where the DNA matches it firmly. Expanded clones get a size class; other rows say once, few or many, or leave the size out.

length: 14; J: TRBJ2-5; V: TRBV20-1; D: TRBD2; size: few; CDR3: CSARETSGQETQYF; DNA: TGCAGTGCTAGAGAGACTAGCGGACAAGAGACCCAGTACTTC
length: 18; J: TRBJ2-1; V: TRBV7-9; D: TRBD2; size: .; CDR3: CASSLVRNLAGVDNEQFF; DNA: TGTGCCAGCAGCTTAGTACGGAATCTAGCGGGAGTCGACAATGAGCAGTTCTTC
length: 16; J: TRBJ2-2; V: TRBV20-1; D: TRBD2; size: few; CDR3: CSAKALAGVVTGELFF; DNA: TGCAGTGCTAAAGCTTTAGCGGGAGTGGTCACCGGGGAGCTGTTTTTT
length: 15; J: TRBJ2-1; V: TRBV4-2; D: TRBD2; size: many; CDR3: CASSQFPGLSNEQFF; DNA: TGTGCCAGCAGCCAATTCCCGGGACTAAGCAATGAGCAGTTCTTC
length: 16; J: TRBJ1-3; V: TRBV7-2; D: .; size: many; CDR3: CASSPPGISSGNTIYF; DNA: TGTGCCAGCAGCCCACCGGGCATCAGCTCTGGAAACACCATATATTTT
length: 14; J: TRBJ2-7; V: TRBV27; D: .; size: .; CDR3: CASSFGHGYGEQYF; DNA: TGTGCCAGCAGTTTCGGGCATGGATATGGGGAGCAGTACTTC
length: 13; J: TRBJ2-3; V: TRBV29-1; D: TRBD2; size: many; CDR3: CSVGTSGADTQYF; DNA: TGCAGCGTTGGGACTAGCGGCGCAGATACGCAGTATTTT
length: 15; J: TRBJ2-1; V: TRBV6-6; D: .; size: many; CDR3: CASSYLATQGGEQFF; DNA: TGTGCCAGCAGTTACCTTGCTACTCAAGGGGGGGAGCAGTTCTTC
length: 17; J: TRBJ2-4; V: TRBV28; D: TRBD1; size: .; CDR3: CASSDPGQGGTKNIQYF; DNA: TGTGCCAGCAGTGACCCGGGACAGGGGGGTACCAAAAACATTCAGTACTTC
length: 12; J: TRBJ2-5; V: TRBV5-4; D: .; size: medium-sized; CDR3: CASSLAQETQYF; DNA: TGTGCCAGCAGCTTGGCTCAAGAGACCCAGTACTTC
length: 15; J: TRBJ1-2; V: TRBV27; D: .; size: many; CDR3: CASSPNVAPGYGYTF; DNA: TGTGCCAGCAGCCCCAACGTTGCACCCGGCTATGGCTACACCTTC
length: 15; J: TRBJ2-5; V: TRBV7-2; D: .; size: many; CDR3: CASSLVGGERETQYF; DNA: TGTGCCAGCAGCTTAGTTGGAGGGGAGCGGGAGACCCAGTACTTC
length: 13; J: TRBJ2-5; V: TRBV2; D: .; size: many; CDR3: CASFQGTWETQYF; DNA: TGTGCCAGCTTTCAGGGGACTTGGGAGACCCAGTACTTC
length: 14; J: TRBJ2-7; V: TRBV11-2; D: .; size: few; CDR3: CASSFRTNSYEQYF; DNA: TGTGCCAGCAGCTTTCGGACGAATTCCTACGAGCAGTACTTC
length: 13; J: TRBJ1-5; V: TRBV10-3; D: .; size: few; CDR3: CAATGAVTSAQHF; DNA: TGTGCCGCAACCGGGGCCGTCACCTCGGCACAGCATTTT
length: 18; J: TRBJ1-3; V: TRBV5-1; D: .; size: .; CDR3: CASSLALGSLASGNTIYF; DNA: TGCGCCAGCAGCTTGGCCTTGGGGTCCCTCGCCTCTGGAAACACCATATATTTT
length: 19; J: TRBJ1-5; V: TRBV20-1; D: TRBD1; size: many; CDR3: CSATKKGTGGGGYNQPQHF; DNA: TGCAGTGCTACAAAAAAGGGGACAGGGGGAGGTGGGTACAATCAGCCCCAGCATTTT
length: 16; J: TRBJ1-1; V: TRBV7-3; D: .; size: .; CDR3: CASSLIGGNMNTEAFF; DNA: TGTGCCAGCAGCTTAATTGGGGGGAACATGAACACTGAAGCTTTCTTT
length: 15; J: TRBJ1-5; V: TRBV7-8; D: .; size: .; CDR3: CASSLQQGGNQPQHF; DNA: TGTGCCAGCAGCTTACAACAGGGCGGCAATCAGCCCCAGCATTTT
length: 11; J: TRBJ2-6; V: TRBV29-1; D: .; size: many; CDR3: CSASGANVLTF; DNA: TGCAGTGCATCTGGGGCCAACGTCCTGACTTTC
length: 17; J: TRBJ2-5; V: TRBV7-6; D: .; size: many; CDR3: CASSSVRGRGAQETQYF; DNA: TGTGCCAGCAGCTCCGTTCGGGGGCGTGGGGCCCAAGAGACCCAGTACTTC
length: 15; J: TRBJ2-5; V: TRBV19; D: TRBD2; size: many; CDR3: CASSTWTSGEETQYF; DNA: TGTGCCAGTAGTACCTGGACTAGCGGCGAAGAGACCCAGTACTTC
length: 15; J: TRBJ1-4; V: TRBV14; D: TRBD1; size: .; CDR3: CASSPPEGNRGKLFF; DNA: TGTGCCAGCAGCCCTCCGGAGGGGAACAGGGGGAAACTGTTTTTT
length: 16; J: TRBJ2-5; V: TRBV28; D: TRBD1; size: .; CDR3: CASSEYRGRFGETQYF; DNA: TGTGCCAGCAGTGAATACAGGGGCCGTTTCGGGGAGACCCAGTACTTC
length: 13; J: TRBJ2-2; V: TRBV5-1; D: .; size: .; CDR3: CASSLQEGGELFF; DNA: TGCGCCAGCAGCTTGCAGGAAGGAGGGGAGCTGTTTTTT
length: 13; J: TRBJ1-1; V: TRBV5-5; D: .; size: many; CDR3: CASVGRRNTEAFF; DNA: TGTGCCAGCGTCGGGAGGAGGAACACTGAAGCTTTCTTT
length: 13; J: TRBJ2-7; V: TRBV5-1; D: .; size: many; CDR3: CASSLTDPYEQYF; DNA: TGCGCCAGCAGCTTGACGGATCCCTACGAGCAGTACTTC
length: 14; J: TRBJ1-4; V: TRBV5-1; D: .; size: .; CDR3: CASSLGLANEKLFF; DNA: TGCGCCAGCAGCTTGGGTTTGGCTAATGAAAAACTGTTTTTT
length: 15; J: TRBJ2-7; V: TRBV11-2; D: TRBD2; size: few; CDR3: CASSQIAGAWYEQYF; DNA: TGTGCCAGCAGCCAGATAGCGGGAGCCTGGTACGAGCAGTACTTC
length: 16; J: TRBJ1-1; V: TRBV5-1; D: .; size: .; CDR3: CASSLGFGGPNTEAFF; DNA: TGCGCCAGCAGCTTGGGTTTCGGGGGACCGAACACTGAAGCTTTCTTT
length: 15; J: TRBJ2-3; V: TRBV20-1; D: TRBD2; size: few; CDR3: CSAPQTSGSADTQYF; DNA: TGCAGTGCTCCCCAGACTAGCGGGTCTGCAGATACGCAGTATTTT
length: 13; J: TRBJ2-7; V: TRBV28; D: TRBD1; size: .; CDR3: CASSPGQKYEQYF; DNA: TGTGCCAGCAGTCCGGGACAGAAGTACGAGCAGTACTTC
length: 12; J: TRBJ2-3; V: TRBV28; D: .; size: few; CDR3: CASSTTTDTQYF; DNA: TGTGCCAGCAGTACCACTACAGATACGCAGTATTTT